This T cell receptor (beta chain) came from a study of shared clonotypes between healthy human individuals. Data came from immunoSEQ multiplex PCR; TCRdb stores just in-frame clones and leaves some out. Here the sample spans about a million clones, less than 85% being singletons. Germline-derived CDR1 and CDR2 are WSHSY and SAAADI. The V gene end was trimmed by 2 bases and the J gene end by 2 bases; junction bases not matched to a gene: 6. This CDR3 comprises 16 residues. Memory CD4+ cells were the fraction left after CD45RA+ naive selection. Sequencing input: memory CD4+ T cells sorted from blood. Subset reported: CD45RA-negative fraction. The rearrangement links TRBV10-2 to TRBJ2-1; 7 nucleotides agree with TRBD2. This receptor was identified in a man aged 18 to 29 in good health. The CDR3 loop is CASSERPGLPYNEQFF. The CDR3 DNA reads as TGCGCCAGCAGTGAGCGGCCGGGACTACCCTACAATGAGCAGTTCTTC.